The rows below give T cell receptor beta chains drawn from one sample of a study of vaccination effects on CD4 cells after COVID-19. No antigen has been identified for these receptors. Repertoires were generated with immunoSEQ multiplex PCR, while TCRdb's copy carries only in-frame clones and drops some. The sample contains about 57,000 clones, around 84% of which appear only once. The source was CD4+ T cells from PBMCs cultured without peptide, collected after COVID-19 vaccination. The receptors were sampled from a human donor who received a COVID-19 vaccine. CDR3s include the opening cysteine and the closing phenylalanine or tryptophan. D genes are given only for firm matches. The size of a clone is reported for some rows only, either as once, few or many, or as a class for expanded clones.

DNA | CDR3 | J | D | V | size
TGTGCCAGCAGTGACCCTAGCGGGGTAGCCGGGGAGCTGTTTTTT | CASSDPSGVAGELFF | TRBJ2-2 | TRBD2 | TRBV2 | .
TGTGCCAGCAGTTTATTGGACAGCCCTAATTCACCCCTCCACTTT | CASSLLDSPNSPLHF | TRBJ1-6 | . | TRBV27 | .
TGTGCCAGTAGTACCCTCTTTAGGGACCCAGAGGCCAATCAGCCCCAGCATTTT | CASSTLFRDPEANQPQHF | TRBJ1-5 | . | TRBV19 | .
TGTGCCAGCAGTTACTCGATGCGTAAGGGGCCCTCTGGGGCCAACGTCCTGACTTTC | CASSYSMRKGPSGANVLTF | TRBJ2-6 | . | TRBV6-2/TRBV6-3 | .
TGTGCCAGCAGTTCCTCCCGAACAGGGACCCAGCTCTATGGCTACACCTTC | CASSSSRTGTQLYGYTF | TRBJ1-2 | . | TRBV27 | .
TGTGCCAGCAGTTTGGGGCAGATGAACACTGAAGCTTTCTTT | CASSLGQMNTEAFF | TRBJ1-1 | . | TRBV28 | .
TGCGCCAGCAGCCAAGATTTGGTACACAGCTACGAGCAGTACTTC | CASSQDLVHSYEQYF | TRBJ2-7 | . | TRBV4-3 | .
TGTGCCTGGAGGAGGGAGGGGAACACTGAAGCTTTCTTT | CAWRREGNTEAFF | TRBJ1-1 | . | TRBV30 | .
TGTGCCAGCAGTTTCGGGGGGCTAGCCTACGAGCAGTACTTC | CASSFGGLAYEQYF | TRBJ2-7 | . | TRBV28 | .
TGTGCCATCACCGGTGGGGGGGACTCTGAAGCTTTCTTT | CAITGGGDSEAFF | TRBJ1-1 | . | TRBV10-3 | few
TGTGCCAGCAGCGGCGGGACAGAAGCGAACACTGAAGCTTTCTTT | CASSGGTEANTEAFF | TRBJ1-1 | TRBD1 | TRBV5-4 | medium-sized
TGTGCCAGCAATCAGGGGGGTATCGCCGGGGAGCTGTTTTTT | CASNQGGIAGELFF | TRBJ2-2 | . | TRBV6-5 | .
TGTGCCAGCAGCCACTACCCCGCCGTGACCGCCGGGGAGCTGTTTTTT | CASSHYPAVTAGELFF | TRBJ2-2 | . | TRBV3-1/TRBV3-2 | .
TGTGCCAGCAGCCAAGCCCGCTTAACTCAGCCCCAGCATTTT | CASSQARLTQPQHF | TRBJ1-5 | . | TRBV3-1/TRBV3-2 | .
TGTGCCAGCGAAAGGACCTCCGTCGGCACAGATACGCAGTATTTT | CASERTSVGTDTQYF | TRBJ2-3 | . | TRBV7-9 | .
TGTGCCACCAGAGGCTCGGGTTGGGGCGACACCGGGGAGCTGTTTTTT | CATRGSGWGDTGELFF | TRBJ2-2 | . | TRBV24-1 | .
TGTGCCAGCACAGGGAACACTGAAGCTTTCTTT | CASTGNTEAFF | TRBJ1-1 | . | TRBV11-3 | .
TGTGCCACCAGTGATCCAGGCGTCAGGGGTAATGAGCAGTTCTTC | CATSDPGVRGNEQFF | TRBJ2-1 | . | TRBV24-1 | .
TGTGCCAGCAGTTTAGCTTCCCGCCCCGAAGCTTTCTTT | CASSLASRPEAFF | TRBJ1-1 | . | TRBV12-3/TRBV12-4 | .
TGTGCCAGCAGTGGGACAGCGAGGCACACCTTC | CASSGTARHTF | TRBJ1-2 | . | TRBV2 | .
TGTGCCAGCAGCGGGACGGGGGACACTGAAGCTTTCTTT | CASSGTGDTEAFF | TRBJ1-1 | . | TRBV2 | few
TGTGCCAGCACATCCCGAGTGGGAGGGTTTCGGGACTATGGCTACACCTTC | CASTSRVGGFRDYGYTF | TRBJ1-2 | . | TRBV27 | once
TGCGCCAGCAGCTTCCCCCGGGACAGGGTCAATGAGCAGTTCTTC | CASSFPRDRVNEQFF | TRBJ2-1 | TRBD1 | TRBV5-1 | .
TGCGCCAGCAGCTTGGGACAGGGTCGGGGAGATACGCAGTATTTT | CASSLGQGRGDTQYF | TRBJ2-3 | TRBD1 | TRBV5-1 | .
TGTGCCAGCAGTACTGGCTTGTTGGGCAGGTCGATCCCCTCTAACACTGAAGCTTTCTTT | CASSTGLLGRSIPSNTEAFF | TRBJ1-1 | . | TRBV6-2/TRBV6-3 | .
TGTGCCAGCAGTTCTGGACAGGTTGTAGGCTACACCTTC | CASSSGQVVGYTF | TRBJ1-2 | TRBD1 | TRBV3-1/TRBV3-2 | .
TGTGCCAGCAGCCCGTTCACCGGGGCAGGGAACACTGAAGCTTTCTTT | CASSPFTGAGNTEAFF | TRBJ1-1 | . | TRBV7-9 | few
TGCGCCAGCAGCCCCGCGGGGGACCGGGCGGGGACCCAGTACTTC | CASSPAGDRAGTQYF | TRBJ2-5 | TRBD2 | TRBV5-1 | .
TGTGCCAGCAGCTCGTTATTGACAGTCTTGAACACTGAAGCTTTCTTT | CASSSLLTVLNTEAFF | TRBJ1-1 | . | TRBV5-6 | .
TGTGCCAGCTCACCCGGGACAGTTTATGGCTACACCTTC | CASSPGTVYGYTF | TRBJ1-2 | TRBD1 | TRBV18 | .
TGTGCTAGTGGTTTGGTAGGGGGGTTCGAAGCTTTCTTT | CASGLVGGFEAFF | TRBJ1-1 | . | TRBV12-5 | .
TGTGCCAGCAGTTACAGGGGAGATACTGAAGCTTTCTTT | CASSYRGDTEAFF | TRBJ1-1 | . | TRBV6-5 | few
TGTGCCAGCAGCCAGCGGGAGATCAATGAGCAGTTCTTC | CASSQREINEQFF | TRBJ2-1 | TRBD2 | TRBV3-1/TRBV3-2 | .
TGCGCCAGCAGCCAAGTAATCGGGCGGAAGGGAACAGATACGCAGTATTTT | CASSQVIGRKGTDTQYF | TRBJ2-3 | . | TRBV4-1 | .
TGTGCCAGCAGCTTCGGCAGTAGAAACACTGAAGCTTTCTTT | CASSFGSRNTEAFF | TRBJ1-1 | . | TRBV13 | .
TGTGCCAGCAGCTCGTGGACTAGCGGGGGCAATGAGCAGTTCTTC | CASSSWTSGGNEQFF | TRBJ2-1 | TRBD2 | TRBV7-9 | .
TGTGCCAGCAGTTTAGTGTCAGGTTCGGGAGAGCAGTACTTC | CASSLVSGSGEQYF | TRBJ2-7 | . | TRBV28 | .
TGTGCCATCAGTGACATCTTAAGCTCCTACAATGAGCAGTTCTTC | CAISDILSSYNEQFF | TRBJ2-1 | . | TRBV10-3 | .
TGTGCCAGCAGCCAAATAGCGGGAGGGGGCACAGATACGCAGTATTTT | CASSQIAGGGTDTQYF | TRBJ2-3 | TRBD2 | TRBV3-1/TRBV3-2 | .
TGCGCCAGCAGCCAGGGGACAGGGGGGGCCTACAATGAGCAGTTCTTC | CASSQGTGGAYNEQFF | TRBJ2-1 | TRBD1 | TRBV4-1 | .
TGTGCCAGCAGCCAACAGGGACATCCCAATGAAAAACTGTTTTTT | CASSQQGHPNEKLFF | TRBJ1-4 | . | TRBV7-9 | once
TGTGCCAGCAGCTTTCACCAGGGGGATAATTCACCCCTCCACTTT | CASSFHQGDNSPLHF | TRBJ1-6 | TRBD1 | TRBV7-2 | once
TGCAGTGCTCCCCGGTTGGATGGCTACACCTTC | CSAPRLDGYTF | TRBJ1-2 | . | TRBV20-1 | .
TGTGCCAGCAGCGTAGCTGGACTAGCGGGGGCAGATACGCAGTATTTT | CASSVAGLAGADTQYF | TRBJ2-3 | TRBD2 | TRBV9 | .
TGTGCCAGCAGTTTATTTACGGGGAGTGGGTATAATTCACCCCTCCACTTT | CASSLFTGSGYNSPLHF | TRBJ1-6 | . | TRBV28 | .
TGTGCCAGCAGCGTAGAAAGGGGGGCCAGCTACGAGCAGTACTTC | CASSVERGASYEQYF | TRBJ2-7 | . | TRBV9 | .
TGTGCCAGCAGTGTCGGGACCTACGGGGGACGCTACACCGGGGAGCTGTTTTTT | CASSVGTYGGRYTGELFF | TRBJ2-2 | . | TRBV6-1 | .
TGTGCCAGCAGCCAAGCTCCGGGTTCAGGGTATGGCTACACCTTC | CASSQAPGSGYGYTF | TRBJ1-2 | . | TRBV3-1/TRBV3-2 | .
TGTGCCAGCGCCAGGGATGGCGTGGGAGAGACCCAGTACTTC | CASARDGVGETQYF | TRBJ2-5 | . | TRBV2 | .
TGTGCCAGCAGCCAAGAAAGGGACAGGGCGTTCTCTGGAAACACCATATATTTT | CASSQERDRAFSGNTIYF | TRBJ1-3 | TRBD1 | TRBV4-2 | few
TGCGCCAGCAGCCAAGAGGTCCCGGGACACCCCACAGATACGCAGTATTTT | CASSQEVPGHPTDTQYF | TRBJ2-3 | . | TRBV4-3 | .
TGTGCCTGGAGTGGAGGTAAAAGTCTAGCGCACACCTACGAGCAGTACTTC | CAWSGGKSLAHTYEQYF | TRBJ2-7 | . | TRBV30 | .
TGTGCCAGAAGCTTAGGCCCCGTATATAGCACAGATACGCAGTATTTT | CARSLGPVYSTDTQYF | TRBJ2-3 | . | TRBV7-5 | .